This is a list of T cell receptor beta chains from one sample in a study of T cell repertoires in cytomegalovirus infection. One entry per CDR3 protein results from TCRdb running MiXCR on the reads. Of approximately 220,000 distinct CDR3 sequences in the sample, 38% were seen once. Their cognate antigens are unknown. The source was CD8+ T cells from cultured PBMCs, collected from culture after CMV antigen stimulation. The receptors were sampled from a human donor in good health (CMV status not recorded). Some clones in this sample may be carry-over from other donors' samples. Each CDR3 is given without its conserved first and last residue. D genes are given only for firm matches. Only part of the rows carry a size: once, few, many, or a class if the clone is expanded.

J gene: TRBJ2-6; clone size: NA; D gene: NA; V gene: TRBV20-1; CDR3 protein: SARDRSSGANVLT
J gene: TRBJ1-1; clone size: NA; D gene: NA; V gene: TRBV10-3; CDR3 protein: AISESGGNTEAF
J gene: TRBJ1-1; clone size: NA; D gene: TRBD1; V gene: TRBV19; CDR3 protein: ASSWDRGATEAF
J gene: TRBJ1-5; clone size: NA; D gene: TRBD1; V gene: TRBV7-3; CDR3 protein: ASSFGQGFSIQPQH
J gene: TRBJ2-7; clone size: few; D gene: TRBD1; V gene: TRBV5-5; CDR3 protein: ASSGTDYEQY
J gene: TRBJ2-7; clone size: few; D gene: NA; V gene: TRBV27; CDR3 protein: ASSDRTSLDEQY
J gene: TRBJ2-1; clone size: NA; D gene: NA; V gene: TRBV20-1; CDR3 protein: SARDPQGPRYNEQF
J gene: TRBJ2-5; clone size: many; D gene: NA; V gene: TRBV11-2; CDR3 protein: ASSLEAATQY
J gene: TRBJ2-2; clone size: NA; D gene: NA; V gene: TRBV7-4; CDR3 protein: ASSTGLNLGTGELF
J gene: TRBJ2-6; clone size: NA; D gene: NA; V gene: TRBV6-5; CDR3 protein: ASSYSKGLPSGANVLT
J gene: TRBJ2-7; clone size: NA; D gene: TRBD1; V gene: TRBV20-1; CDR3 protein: SARDIQGTYEQY
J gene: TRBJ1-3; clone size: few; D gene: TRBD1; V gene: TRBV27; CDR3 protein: ASSLRGPGNTIY
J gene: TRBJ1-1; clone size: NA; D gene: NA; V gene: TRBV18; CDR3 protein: ASSDGAVNTEAF
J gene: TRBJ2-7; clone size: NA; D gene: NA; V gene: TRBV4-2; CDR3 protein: ASRFKDEQY
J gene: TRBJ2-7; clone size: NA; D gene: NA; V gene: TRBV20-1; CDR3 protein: SARELGSYEQY
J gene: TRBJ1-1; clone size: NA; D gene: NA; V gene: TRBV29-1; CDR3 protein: SAEGGTKGEAF
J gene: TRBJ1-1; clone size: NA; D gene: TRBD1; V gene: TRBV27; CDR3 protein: ASSPRDRLNTEAF